The 24 T cell receptor beta chains below were found in one sample sequenced in a study of T cells in Graves' hyperthyroidism and ophthalmopathy. There were TCR beta CDR3 regions amplified from RNA transcripts. The HTBI primer set was used in a first-round RT-PCR of the TCR CDR3. One entry per CDR3 protein results from TCRdb running MiXCR on the multiplex PCR reads. The data hold 530,000 or so distinct CDR3 sequences, with 17% observed a single time. The sample consisted of blood. These receptors originate from a woman between 18 and 29 years old with Graves' ophthalmopathy.

Ten or more counts support this clonotype. The rearrangement links TRBV20-1 to TRBJ2-7; D is possibly TRBD1 (5 bases). This CDR3 has 14 amino acids. The germline CDR1 and CDR2 sequences are DFQATT and SNEGSKA (reference sequence). V was cut by 4 bases and J by 2 bases, with 15 bases left in between. The CDR3 reads CSAIGEDLTYEQYF. CDR3 in DNA: TGCAGTGCTATAGGGGAAGACCTTACCTACGAGCAGTACTTC.

This clonotype was detected many times. The J gene is TRBJ2-1, the V gene TRBV20-1, with no clear D. Deletions cut 2 bases from V and 2 bases from J, with 7 bases between. This CDR3 has 13 residues. Germline CDR1 DFQATT, CDR2 SNEGSKA (reference sequence). The CDR3 DNA follows: TGCAGTGCTAGACCTCCCCCCTACAATGAGCAGTTCTTC. As protein: CSARPPPYNEQFF.

The rearrangement links TRBV27 to TRBJ2-1; 9 bases agree with TRBD2. CDR1 and CDR2 (germline): MNHEY, SMNVEV (reference sequence). The CDR3 is made up of 19 amino acids. The J segment lost 2 bases and the V segment lost 0 bases, leaving 11 bases of the junction unmatched. CDR3 coding DNA: TGTGCCAGCAGTTTATCGGCTGGGGGTAGCGGGGGCACCTACAATGAGCAGTTCTTC. Translation: CASSLSAGGSGGTYNEQFF.

This clonotype was recorded many times. The chain links TRBV29-1 to TRBJ2-3; tentatively, D is TRBD1 or TRBD2 (5 bases each). The V gene lost 3 bases and the J gene lost 2 bases, with 9 bases spanning the gap. CDR1 is SQVTM and CDR2 is ANQGSEA in the germline V gene. The CDR3 totals 13 residues. The CDR3 coding sequence is TGCAGCGTTGAGGGACGACTCACAGATACGCAGTATTTT. Translating it yields CSVEGRLTDTQYF.

The rearrangement joins TRBV5-6 to TRBJ1-6; D may be TRBD1 (5 bases). Germline values: CDR1 SGHDT, CDR2 YYEEEE. The CDR3 is 14 residues long. Trimming pared 3 bases from V and 7 bases from J, leaving 11 bases between. The CDR3 here is CASSSGVRNSPLHF. The DNA for the CDR3 is TGTGCCAGCAGCTCGGGGGTTAGGAATTCACCCCTCCACTTT.

This clonotype has a handful of counts. This rearrangement joins TRBV5-1 to TRBJ2-7; D call uncertain. The V and J ends lost 5 bases and 2 bases respectively, with 14 bases between them. The V gene's germline CDR1 is SGHRS and CDR2 YFSETQ. CDR3 length: 14 residues. The CDR3 nucleotides are TGCGCCAGCAGTGCTTACAGCCCCACCTACGAGCAGTACTTC. It is translated as CASSAYSPTYEQYF.

The sample holds many counts of this clonotype. V and J are TRBV7-8 and TRBJ2-5; a possible D gene is TRBD1 (5 bases). V shed 5 bases and J shed 1 base, with 14 bases lying between them. The CDR3 is made up of 15 amino acids. In germline, CDR1 is SGHVS, CDR2 FQNEAQ. The CDR3: CASSQMGRGQETQYF. CDR3 DNA sequence: TGTGCCAGCAGCCAGATGGGGCGCGGCCAAGAGACCCAGTACTTC.

This clonotype was seen many times. A read error is possible here, since a much larger clone lies one base away. The chain combines TRBV3-1 with TRBJ2-3, with 9 bases lining up with TRBD1. The CDR3 covers 15 residues. Germline CDR1 LGHDT, CDR2 YNNKEL (reference sequence). For the CDR3, the DNA is TGTACCAGCAGCCCGGGACAGGGTGACACAGATACGCAGTATTTT. It is translated as CTSSPGQGDTDTQYF.

CDR3 nucleotides: TGTGCCAGCGGACCTCGCCACGAGCAGTACTTC. Protein: CASGPRHEQYF. The chain has TRBV6-1 and TRBJ2-7; D ambiguous. Trimming cost V 8 bases and J 5 bases, with 10 bases left between them. Germline V gives CDR1 MNHNS, CDR2 SASEGT. The CDR3 consists of 11 residues.

This clonotype was found many times. The genes are TRBV11-3 and TRBJ2-1; 9 positions agree with TRBD2. The germline V gene encodes CDR1 SGHNT and CDR2 YENEEA. J was trimmed by 0 bases and V by 5 bases; bases with no gene match: 14. The CDR3 is 19 amino acids. In DNA, the CDR3 is TGTGCCAGCAGCCAAGGCCTTTTTAGCGGGAGTCACTCCTACAATGAGCAGTTCTTC. It specifies CASSQGLFSGSHSYNEQFF. Supplemented by reference TRBV11-3 and TRBJ2-1, the full variable domain reads EAGVVQSPRYKIIEKKQPVAFWCNPISGHNTLYWYLQNLGQGPELLIRYENEEAVDDSQLPKDRFSAERLKGVDSTLKIQPAELGDSAVYLCASSQGLFSGSHSYNEQFFGPGTRLTVL.

The rearrangement joins TRBV19 to TRBJ2-1, with no clear D. This CDR3 contains 13 residues. V lost 7 bases and J 8 bases, leaving 15 bases between the germline ends. Germline lookup yields CDR1 LNHDA and CDR2 SQIVND (reference sequence). CDR3 sequence reads: CASKGWSYDEQFF. In DNA, the CDR3 is TGTGCCAGTAAGGGTTGGTCTTACGATGAGCAGTTCTTC.

The table lists this clonotype with many counts. The V and J genes are TRBV7-6 and TRBJ2-7; weak D call: TRBD2 (5 bases). The germline gives CDR1 SGHVS, CDR2 FNYEAQ. This CDR3 is built from 16 residues. The germline V and J ends were trimmed by 4 bases and 4 bases, with 20 bases remaining between them. CDR3 bases: TGTGCCAGCAGCTCCGAACTAGTACCGGGTGTTTACGAGCAGTACTTC. Its protein is CASSSELVPGVYEQYF. Full variable domain (rest looked up from reference TRBV7-6 and TRBJ2-7): GAGVSQSPRYKVTKRGQDVALRCDPISGHVSLYWYRQALGQGPEFLTYFNYEAQQDKSGLPNDRFSAERPEGSISTLTIQRTEQRDSAMYRCASSSELVPGVYEQYFGPGTRLTVT.

This clonotype was seen more than once but under ten times. This sequence joins TRBV9 and TRBJ2-7; TRBD1 matches 8 bases. V lost 0 bases and J lost 9; bases outside the gene matches: 8. The CDR3 length is 14 residues. CDR1 is SGDLS and CDR2 is YYNGEE in the germline V gene. CDR3 DNA sequence: TGTGCCAGCAGCGTAGTAGAGACAGGGGATCCGCAGTACTTC. Protein: CASSVVETGDPQYF.

This clonotype appeared many times. V and J are TRBV5-5 and TRBJ2-2, with 10 bases identical to TRBD2. V shed 3 bases and J 5 bases; nucleotides not matched to a gene: 4. The germline CDR1 and CDR2 sequences are SGHKS and YYEKEE (reference sequence). CDR3 size: 15 residues. CDR3 protein: CASSSGLARTGELFF. The CDR3 bases are TGTGCCAGCAGCTCGGGACTAGCGAGGACCGGGGAGCTGTTTTTT.

This clonotype was counted only a few times. The CDR3, as DNA: TGTGCCAGCAGTTCTGGACAGGGAGAGGGTAGCAATCAGCCCCAGCATTTT. It is translated as CASSSGQGEGSNQPQHF. This sequence joins TRBV25-1 and TRBJ1-5; 8 bases match TRBD1. The CDR3 is made up of 17 amino acids. V lost 5 bases to trimming and J lost 0 bases; unmatched junction nucleotides: 9. Per germline, CDR1 MGHDK and CDR2 SYGVNS.

This clonotype came up many times. The rearrangement joins TRBV11-3 to TRBJ2-5; 12 nucleotides match TRBD1. J gave up 3 bases and V 5 bases, and 4 bases lay outside the gene matches. Germline V gene lookup returns CDR1 SGHNT and CDR2 YENEEA. This CDR3 region has 15 residues. The CDR3 bases are TGTGCCAGCAGCCCCGGGACAGGGGGCGAAGAGACCCAGTACTTC. It translates to CASSPGTGGEETQYF.

This clonotype was counted at least ten times. DNA for the CDR3: TGTGCCAGCAGTTATCCACCCCTGGGGATGAGCTCCTACAATGAGCAGTTCTTC. Its protein is CASSYPPLGMSSYNEQFF. This sequence joins TRBV28 and TRBJ2-1, with unresolved D. The CDR3 is made up of 18 amino acids. V was cut by 4 bases and J by 0 bases, with 19 bases left in between. The V gene's germline CDR1 is MDHEN and CDR2 SYDVKM.

This clonotype was detected many times. The rearrangement links TRBV28 to TRBJ2-2; D assignment may be TRBD1 or TRBD2 (5 bases each). Germline V gene lookup returns CDR1 MDHEN and CDR2 SYDVKM. This CDR3 has 12 residues. Trimming shortened V by 5 bases and J by 7 bases, and 8 bases separated the two germline ends. CDR3: CASSRDHGELFF. The CDR3 DNA is TGTGCCAGCAGTCGGGACCACGGGGAGCTGTTTTTT.

J is TRBJ2-5 and V is TRBV10-3; D is possibly TRBD2 (8 bases). Germline lookup yields CDR1 ENHRY and CDR2 SYGVKD. The CDR3 sequence is 15 residues long. Trimming removed 5 bases at V and 4 bases at J, with 17 bases between. The CDR3 DNA reads TGTGCCATCAGTTTCGGGAGGGGGCGAGGAGAGACCCAGTACTTC. It codes for CAISFGRGRGETQYF.

This chain links TRBV7-2 with TRBJ1-5, with 7 bases matching TRBD1. The CDR3 loop spans 15 amino acids. Per germline, CDR1 SGHTA and CDR2 FQGNSA. The V and J ends lost 1 base and 4 bases, in that order; junction bases with no gene match: 4. CDR3 nucleotide sequence: TGTGCCAGCAGCTTAGGCGGGACAGCTAATCAGCCCCAGCATTTT. Translation: CASSLGGTANQPQHF.

This clonotype has a handful of counts. This chain joins TRBV10-3 and TRBJ2-5; maybe TRBD1 (6 bases). This CDR3 is 17 amino acids long. The V end was cut by 0 bases, the J end by 2 bases, with 16 bases between. The germline V gene encodes CDR1 ENHRY and CDR2 SYGVKD. The CDR3 coding sequence is TGTGCCATCAGTGAGTCCAATTCCGGGACAAGACAAGAGACCCAGTACTTC. Translating it yields CAISESNSGTRQETQYF.

This chain connects TRBV11-2 to TRBJ2-7, with 7 bases aligning to TRBD1. With 1 base clipped from V and 7 bases from J, the junction kept 13 bases outside the gene matches. Germline V lookup: CDR1 SGHAT, CDR2 FQNNGV. The CDR3 consists of 16 residues. The CDR3 nucleotides are TGTGCCAGCAGCTTAGCTGCTGGGACAGCACTACGGGAGCAGTACTTC. Amino acid sequence: CASSLAAGTALREQYF.

This clonotype was observed many times. CDR3 residues: CATSREGPGDSPLHF. CDR3 coding DNA: TGTGCCACCAGCAGAGAGGGACCTGGGGATTCACCCCTCCACTTT. The chain joins TRBV15 to TRBJ1-6, with a possible D match to TRBD1 (5 bases). The V gene's germline CDR1 is LNHNV and CDR2 YYDKDF (reference sequence). The CDR3 has 15 residues. V lost 0 bases and J lost 8, with 11 bases in between.

The sample holds a few counts of this clonotype. The J gene is TRBJ2-7, the V gene TRBV7-9, with D unresolved. Trimming removed 1 base from V and 7 bases from J, with 17 bases in between. The CDR3 runs 15 residues. Germline CDR1 reads SEHNR; CDR2 reads FQNEAQ (reference sequence). The CDR3 DNA is TGTGCCAGCAGCTTAGAGCCGCTACATCTGACAGAGCAGTACTTC. As protein: CASSLEPLHLTEQYF.